This T cell receptor beta chain came from a study of patients and donors after allogeneic stem cell transplantation. Trimming shortened V by 0 bases and J by 7 bases, and 15 bases separated the two germline ends. Germline lookup yields CDR1 DFQATT and CDR2 SNEGSKA (reference sequence). The CDR3 covers 14 residues. This clonotype was found many times. Each CDR3 protein is one row after TCRdb ran MiXCR on the RT-PCR reads. The table shows approximately 98,000 distinct CDR3 sequences, with about a third occurring only once. The receptor was derived from a human donor who was either an allogeneic HSCT recipient or a stem cell or donor lymphocyte infusion donor (not recorded which). It is not recorded whose cells these are; they may come from a transplant donor. The specimen sequenced was blood, either unsorted or a sorted T cell fraction (not recorded which). V gene TRBV20-1 combines with J gene TRBJ1-2, with D uncertain. CDR3 sequence (DNA): TGCAGTGCTAGAGAGTGGGGAGAGGAGCTTGGCTACACCTTC. Protein sequence: CSAREWGEELGYTF.